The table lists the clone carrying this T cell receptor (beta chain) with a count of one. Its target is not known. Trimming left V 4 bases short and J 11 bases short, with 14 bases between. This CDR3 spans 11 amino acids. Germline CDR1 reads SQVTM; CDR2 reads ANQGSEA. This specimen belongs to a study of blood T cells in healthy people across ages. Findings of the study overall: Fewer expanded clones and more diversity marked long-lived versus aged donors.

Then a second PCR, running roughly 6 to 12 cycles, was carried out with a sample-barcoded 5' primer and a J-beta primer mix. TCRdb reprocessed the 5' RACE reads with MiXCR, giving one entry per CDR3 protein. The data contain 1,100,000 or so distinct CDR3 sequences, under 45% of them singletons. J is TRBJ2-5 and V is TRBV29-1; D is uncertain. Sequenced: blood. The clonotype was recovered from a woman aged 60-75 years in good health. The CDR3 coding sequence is TGCAGCGTTGGGTGGGTGGATGAGCAGTACTTC. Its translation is CSVGWVDEQYF.